Below are 7 T cell receptor beta chains sequenced from a single sample in a study of blood T cell repertoires in COVID-19 (dated by TCRdb to between 2020 and 2021). The protocol used for the library was the immunoSEQ multiplex PCR assay. This immuneACCESS table, as held by TCRdb, lists in-frame sequences with V and J called but not all clones. Of the missing ones, under half trace to an unresolved V gene in checked studies; the others have no known cause. Within this sample are 300,000 or so clones, with 70% to 90% of them counted one time only. Of the sample, approximately 5.3% falls within the top ten clones. Input material: PBMCs or T cells enriched from blood (not recorded which). Every receptor here comes from a woman aged 30 to 39 who had recovered from COVID-19.

V usage is TRBV7-2 and J usage is TRBJ1-3; the D gene is possibly TRBD1 (5 bases). V gave up 1 base and J gave up 2 bases, with 9 bases separating them. The CDR3 runs to 15 residues. CDR1 is SGHTA and CDR2 is FQGNSA in the germline V gene. CDR3 nucleotides: TGTGCCAGCAGCTTAGTAACGGGGGCTGGAAACACCATATATTTT. It encodes CASSLVTGAGNTIYF.

J is TRBJ2-4 and V is TRBV4-1; 9 positions match TRBD1. CDR1 and CDR2 (germline): MGHRA, YSYEKL. J was trimmed by 4 bases and V by 6 bases; bases with no gene match: 1. The CDR3 contains 13 residues. The CDR3 bases are TGCGCCAGCAGAGGGACAGGGAAAAACATTCAGTACTTC. This codes for CASRGTGKNIQYF.

The CDR3 loop is CASSSGTGRQPQHF. CDR3 bases: TGTGCCAGCAGCTCTGGGACAGGGCGTCAGCCCCAGCATTTT. The chain carries TRBV13 and TRBJ1-5; 9 bases agree with TRBD1. The CDR3 extends over 14 amino acids. Germline CDR1 PRHDT, CDR2 FYEKMQ (reference sequence). The ends lost 4 bases at V and 6 bases at J; junction bases unmatched: 4. The variable domain in full, with the rest retrieved from reference TRBV13 and TRBJ1-5, is AAGVIQSPRHLIKEKRETATLKCYPIPRHDTVYWYQQGPGQDPQFLISFYEKMQSDKGSIPDRFSAQQFSDYHSELNMSSLELGDSALYFCASSSGTGRQPQHFGDGTRLSIL.

The sample holds one count of this clone. The CDR3 loop reads CASSLGPASGTEAFF. CDR3 nucleotides: TGTGCCAGCAGCTTAGGGCCAGCCTCGGGCACTGAAGCTTTCTTT. The chain links TRBV11-1 to TRBJ1-1; D unclear. The CDR3 contains 15 residues. Germline CDR1 reads SGHAT; CDR2 reads FQDESV (reference sequence). Trimming cost V 1 base and J 4 bases, with 13 bases left between them.

This chain connects TRBV9 to TRBJ2-1, with 11 bases that match TRBD2. Per germline, CDR1 SGDLS and CDR2 YYNGEE. V lost 2 bases and J lost 4; bases outside the gene matches: 5. The CDR3 spans 16 residues. The CDR3 protein is CASSVSSGGTYNEQFF. CDR3 sequence (DNA): TGTGCCAGCAGCGTCTCTAGCGGGGGGACATACAATGAGCAGTTCTTC.

This chain uses TRBV18 with TRBJ1-1; a weak D match, TRBD1 (6 bases). The CDR3 is 16 amino acids. The V and J ends lost 1 base and 1 base respectively, with 13 bases between them. Germline V gene data show CDR1 as KGHSH and CDR2 as LQKENI. CDR3 protein: CASSPRNVQGNTEAFF. CDR3 DNA: TGTGCCAGCTCACCACGGAATGTACAGGGGAACACTGAAGCTTTCTTT.

The chain couples TRBV19 to TRBJ2-7; TRBD2 agrees at 9 bases. Germline V gene lookup returns CDR1 LNHDA and CDR2 SQIVND (reference sequence). V trimming: 2 bases; J trimming: 3 bases; junction bases outside the gene matches: 17. This CDR3 is 19 amino acids long. CDR3 in DNA: TGTGCCAGTAGTATAAAGGGCCTGAGTAGCGGGGGAGACAACTACGAGCAGTACTTC. It yields the protein CASSIKGLSSGGDNYEQYF. Supplemented by reference TRBV19 and TRBJ2-7, the full variable domain reads DGGITQSPKYLFRKEGQNVTLSCEQNLNHDAMYWYRQDPGQGLRLIYYSQIVNDFQKGDIAEGYSVSREKKESFPLTVTSAQKNPTAFYLCASSIKGLSSGGDNYEQYFGPGTRLTVT.